Sequencing of this TCR beta chain was carried out in a study of blood T cell repertoires in COVID-19. Study at large: Both acute and convalescent COVID-19 samples were obtained from the United States, Italy and Spain. PBMCs, B-cell-depleted T cells, or T cells were the source of the cDNA or gDNA that made up the material.

In Seattle, patients joined the study during active infection and were tracked longitudinally. In the study's own analysis: Nucleated cell counts were estimated from reference gene primer amplification. Repertoires were generated with immunoSEQ multiplex PCR, while TCRdb's copy carries only in-frame clones and drops some. From that table come the V and J calls and clone size; the DNA was used to work out D and trimming. This table has 180,000 or so clones, 80% to 90% appearing once. The CDR3 has 16 residues. V dropped 0 bases and J dropped 5 bases, with 15 bases sitting between them. CDR1 is SGHTS, CDR2 YDEGEE, per germline.

This TCR was recovered from a woman aged 40 to 49 with COVID-19, enrolled during active disease. V and J are TRBV5-8 and TRBJ2-1; perhaps TRBD2 as D (6 bases). Sequences were obtained from peripheral blood. CDR3 nucleotides: TGTGCCAGCAGCTTGGTCCCGCGGGGAAAGAACAATGAGCAGTTCTTC. The encoded protein is CASSLVPRGKNNEQFF.